The clone carrying this TCR beta chain turned up a few times. What it binds is not known. The CDR3 covers 16 residues. Deletions cut 0 bases from V and 3 bases from J, with 12 bases between. The V gene's germline CDR1 is LGHNA and CDR2 YNFKEQ. The data were taken from a study of T cell repertoires in cytomegalovirus infection. TCRdb re-called the reads with MiXCR, one entry per CDR3 protein. The repertoire consists of 830,000 or so distinct CDR3 sequences, with approximately 29% occurring once and the leading ten covering over 10%. The sequencing here drew on cultured CD8+ T cells from PBMCs, taken from culture after CMV antigen stimulation. This sequence was found in a human donor in good health (CMV status not recorded). Some clones in this sample may be carry-over from other donors' samples. The rearrangement links TRBV4-2 to TRBJ2-1, with D perhaps TRBD1 or TRBD2 (6 bases each). CDR3 residues: CASSQDGGLFYNEQFF. CDR3 DNA sequence: TGTGCCAGCAGCCAAGACGGGGGCCTCTTCTACAATGAGCAGTTCTTC.